This T cell receptor beta chain emerged from a study of blood T cell repertoires in COVID-19. Here immunoSEQ multiplex PCR was the method, and the copy in TCRdb shows in-frame clones only, minus some. The data show around 50,000 clones, approximately 80% seen once. From germline, CDR1 is SGHKS and CDR2 YYEKEE (reference sequence). V lost 2 bases to trimming and J lost 5 bases, with 14 bases between them. This CDR3 has 15 residues. Material for sequencing was peripheral blood. This clonotype originated in a man aged 40-49 years with acute or convalescent COVID-19. This chain links TRBV5-5 with TRBJ2-1; perhaps TRBD2 as D (6 bases). The CDR3 nucleotides are TGTGCCAGCAGCTTTAGAGGGAGGAATGACAATGAGCAGTTCTTC. This encodes CASSFRGRNDNEQFF.